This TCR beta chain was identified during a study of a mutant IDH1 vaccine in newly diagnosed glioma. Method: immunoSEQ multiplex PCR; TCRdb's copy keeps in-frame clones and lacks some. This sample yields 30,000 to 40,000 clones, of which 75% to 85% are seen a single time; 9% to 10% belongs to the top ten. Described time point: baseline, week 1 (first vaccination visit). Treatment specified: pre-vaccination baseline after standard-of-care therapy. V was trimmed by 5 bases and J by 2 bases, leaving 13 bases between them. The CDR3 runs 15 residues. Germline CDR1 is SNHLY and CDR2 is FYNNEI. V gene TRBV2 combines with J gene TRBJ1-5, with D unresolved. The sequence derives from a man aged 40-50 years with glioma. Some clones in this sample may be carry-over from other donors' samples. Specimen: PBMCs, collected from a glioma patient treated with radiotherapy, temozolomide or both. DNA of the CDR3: TGTGCCAGCAGTCCCGAACTCGGGGGCAATCAGCCCCAGCATTTT. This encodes CASSPELGGNQPQHF.